What follows is one TCR beta chain and its context. The antigen is undetermined. Trimming stripped 6 bases from V and 4 bases from J, with 19 bases between. Germline V gene lookup returns CDR1 MNHEY and CDR2 SMNVEV (reference sequence). This CDR3 has 15 residues. The source of the sample is a study of beta chain features in type 1 diabetes. The overall study: The samples had roughly 100,000,000 sorted cells examined in all.

The authors reverse transcribed all of the isolated RNA, so sequencing captured expressed TCRB transcripts. The assay was immunoSEQ multiplex PCR, and TCRdb's table has in-frame clones only and misses some. The data hold some 270,000 clones, with roughly a tenth observed a single time. Study results and limitations: Patients with type 1 diabetes showed fewer VDJ junction insertions and more deletions. Moderate but significant shortening of TCRB CDR3s was recorded in all four CD4+ subsets from Type 1 diabetes patients. Patients showed naive, central memory and Treg TCRB repertoires that appeared more similar than those of healthy donors.

The source of this sequence is a man aged 25-40 years with type 1 diabetes. The chain links TRBV27 to TRBJ2-7, with TRBD1 as a possible D gene (6 bases). Sequences were obtained from naive CD4+ T cells from blood. CDR3 in DNA: TGTGCCAGCAGACGCAAAGCTTTGGACAGTTACGAGCAGTACTTC. As protein: CASRRKALDSYEQYF.